A single sample is the source of the 28 T cell receptor beta chains below, sequenced in a study of CD8 T cells in ankylosing spondylitis. Study-wide results and limits: Ankylosing spondylitis blood appeared to be characterized by a TCR beta motif of roughly eight highly homologous variants.

TCRdb re-derived calls from the 5' RACE reads in MiXCR, one entry per CDR3 protein. The profile shows roughly 700,000 distinct CDR3 sequences, roughly 20% of them singletons. No antigen has been identified for these receptors. Sequences were obtained from blood, either unsorted or a sorted T cell fraction (not recorded which). These receptors originate from a male donor with ankylosing spondylitis.

This clonotype was observed a few times. The chain is built from TRBV19 and TRBJ1-4; the D is unclear. V dropped 9 bases and J dropped 5 bases, with 13 bases sitting between them. The CDR3 runs to 13 residues. CDR1 is LNHDA, CDR2 SQIVND, per germline (reference sequence). CDR3 DNA sequence: TGTGCCAGCACGACGGATCGAAATGAAAAACTGTTTTTT. Translating it yields CASTTDRNEKLFF.

The J gene is TRBJ2-3, the V gene TRBV3-1; D gene ambiguous. The CDR3 has 14 residues. V shed 0 bases and J shed 6 bases, with 10 bases lying between them. Germline V CDR1 and CDR2: LGHDT, YNNKEL (reference sequence). This CDR3 is CASSQDLAPDTQYF. Here the CDR3 DNA reads TGTGCCAGCAGCCAAGATTTGGCCCCGGATACGCAGTATTTT.

The rearrangement joins TRBV5-5 to TRBJ2-2; D unresolved. The CDR3 covers 13 residues. V shed 4 bases and J shed 10 bases, with 14 bases lying between them. Germline V gene lookup returns CDR1 SGHKS and CDR2 YYEKEE (reference sequence). DNA of the CDR3: TGTGCCAGCAGCCCGTCCATCGCCGCGGAGCTGTTTTTT. Translation: CASSPSIAAELFF.

The table lists this clonotype with a count of one. V gene TRBV11-3 combines with J gene TRBJ2-1; D gene ambiguous. The CDR3 length is 15 residues. In germline, CDR1 is SGHNT, CDR2 YENEEA. Trimming stripped 0 bases from V and 8 bases from J, with 14 bases between. CDR3: CASSLDGSAVDEQFF. As DNA, the CDR3 is TGTGCCAGCAGCTTAGATGGGTCGGCTGTGGATGAGCAGTTCTTC.

This clonotype has more than one count but fewer than ten. V and J are TRBV29-1 and TRBJ1-1; D might be TRBD1 (6 bases). CDR3 length equals 12 residues. Germline CDR1 reads SQVTM; CDR2 reads ANQGSEA. The V end lost 7 bases, the J end lost 6 bases, and 15 bases lay between the germline ends. DNA for the CDR3: TGCAGCGCCATAGGGGGGGTAGCTGAAGCTTTCTTT. Amino acids: CSAIGGVAEAFF.

The rearrangement joins TRBV2 to TRBJ1-1; D possibly corresponds to TRBD1 (6 bases). Germline-derived CDR1 and CDR2 are SNHLY and FYNNEI. The germline V and J ends were trimmed by 2 bases and 3 bases, with 10 bases remaining between them. The CDR3 is 14 residues long. CDR3 in DNA: TGTGCCAGCAGTGAACTGGACAGCCACACTGAAGCTTTCTTT. It is translated as CASSELDSHTEAFF.

The chain joins TRBV12-3 or TRBV12-4 to TRBJ2-3; 8 positions match TRBD2. The V gene end was trimmed by 7 bases and the J gene end by 4 bases; junction bases not matched to a gene: 10. The CDR3 loop spans 15 amino acids. The CDR3 DNA follows: TGTGCCAGCACCCCCGGGACTAGTTCAGCAGATACGCAGTATTTT. This translates into CASTPGTSSADTQYF.

The V call is TRBV11-2, the J call TRBJ1-4; D is unresolved. The CDR3 extends over 14 amino acids. Germline-derived CDR1 and CDR2 are SGHAT and FQNNGV. The ends were cut back, 5 bases at V and 5 bases at J, with 12 bases in the middle. CDR3 DNA: TGTGCCAGCAGCCTGGGTGGGTGGAATGAAAAACTGTTTTTT. Its translation is CASSLGGWNEKLFF.

This clonotype was observed many times. The chain couples TRBV12-3 or TRBV12-4 to TRBJ1-3, with D perhaps TRBD1 (6 bases). V gave up 7 bases and J gave up 0 bases, with 10 bases separating them. CDR3 length: 14 residues. The CDR3 reads CASNQGYSGNTIYF. The CDR3 DNA reads as TGTGCCAGCAACCAGGGGTACTCTGGAAACACCATATATTTT.

The rearrangement joins TRBV5-1 to TRBJ2-5; D is possibly TRBD1 (5 bases). The germline gives CDR1 SGHRS, CDR2 YFSETQ. The CDR3 totals 15 residues. Trimming removed 4 bases at V and 3 bases at J, with 16 bases between. The CDR3 sequence is CASSPTPGMEETQYF. In DNA, the CDR3 is TGCGCCAGCAGCCCTACGCCAGGGATGGAAGAGACCCAGTACTTC.

The chain joins TRBV20-1 to TRBJ2-3, with D possibly TRBD1 on 6 matching bases. The length of the CDR3 is 15 residues. Trimming took 2 bases from V and 0 from J, leaving 12 bases between them. Per germline, CDR1 DFQATT and CDR2 SNEGSKA (reference sequence). CDR3 region: CSARSPGESTDTQYF. The CDR3 DNA reads as TGCAGTGCTAGATCCCCAGGGGAAAGCACAGATACGCAGTATTTT.

The chain has TRBV28 and TRBJ2-7; 8 bases are a match to TRBD1. This CDR3 spans 16 amino acids. Unmatched junction bases numbered 12, after V lost 3 bases and J lost 5 bases. Germline V gives CDR1 MDHEN, CDR2 SYDVKM. The CDR3 coding sequence is TGTGCCAGCAGTTTTCAGCTGGGACAGGTATTCGACGAGCAGTACTTC. Its translation is CASSFQLGQVFDEQYF.

This clonotype was detected a few times. V gene TRBV18 combines with J gene TRBJ1-1; D might be TRBD1 (5 bases). The V gene's germline CDR1 is KGHSH and CDR2 LQKENI. Trimming pared 3 bases from V and 4 bases from J, leaving 12 bases between. The CDR3 contains 14 residues. The CDR3 DNA reads TGTGCCAGCTCACCGGGGGATTGGGGCACTGAAGCTTTCTTT. Amino acids: CASSPGDWGTEAFF.

This chain joins TRBV5-1 and TRBJ1-1; weak D call: TRBD1 (5 bases). The CDR3 extends over 15 amino acids. Trimming pared 2 bases from V and 0 bases from J, leaving 11 bases between. Germline V lookup: CDR1 SGHRS, CDR2 YFSETQ. The CDR3 DNA reads as TGCGCCAGCAGCTTCCCCGGGGCAATGAACACTGAAGCTTTCTTT. Amino acids: CASSFPGAMNTEAFF.

V usage is TRBV28 and J usage is TRBJ2-7; a weak D match, TRBD1 (5 bases). Trimming removed 5 bases from V and 3 bases from J, with 17 bases in between. The CDR3 is 15 amino acids. Germline V CDR1 and CDR2: MDHEN, SYDVKM. CDR3: CASSPPPGNDYEQYF. The CDR3, as DNA: TGTGCCAGCAGTCCGCCCCCAGGGAATGACTACGAGCAGTACTTC. The variable domain in full, with the rest retrieved from reference TRBV28 and TRBJ2-7, is DVKVTQSSRYLVKRTGEKVFLECVQDMDHENMFWYRQDPGLGLRLIYFSYDVKMKEKGDIPEGYSVSREKKERFSLILESASTNQTSMYLCASSPPPGNDYEQYFGPGTRLTVT.

This clonotype appeared a few times. The chain recombines TRBV7-8 with TRBJ1-2; D is possibly TRBD1 (5 bases). The CDR3 has 15 residues. The V gene lost 0 bases and the J gene lost 4 bases, with 12 bases spanning the gap. Germline CDR1 is SGHVS and CDR2 is FQNEAQ. The CDR3 DNA follows: TGTGCCAGCAGCTTAGCTTTTCAGGGTCCCTATGGCTACACCTTC. Its translation: CASSLAFQGPYGYTF.

This clonotype was observed a handful of times. The rearrangement links TRBV25-1 to TRBJ2-1; D is perhaps TRBD1 (6 bases). Germline V gene sequence: CDR1 MGHDK, CDR2 SYGVNS. The CDR3 covers 15 residues. V lost 5 bases and J 4 bases, leaving 15 bases between the germline ends. CDR3 residues: CASSQGQLLYNEQFF. CDR3 in DNA: TGTGCCAGCAGTCAGGGGCAGTTGCTTTACAATGAGCAGTTCTTC.

The rearrangement links TRBV20-1 to TRBJ2-1, with D perhaps matching TRBD2 (6 bases). Germline CDR1 reads DFQATT; CDR2 reads SNEGSKA (reference sequence). V was shortened by 3 bases and J by 10 bases, with 19 bases between the two germline ends. This CDR3 has 14 residues. The CDR3 here is CSARASRGNEEQFF. The CDR3 nucleotides read TGCAGTGCTAGGGCTTCGCGGGGAAACGAAGAGCAGTTCTTC.

This clonotype turned up a few times. The rearrangement joins TRBV5-1 to TRBJ2-7; 10 nucleotides align to TRBD1. Germline V lookup: CDR1 SGHRS, CDR2 YFSETQ. Germline trimming cut 1 base from V and 3 bases from J; bases unmatched to any gene: 19. CDR3 length: 20 amino acids. The CDR3 DNA reads as TGCGCCAGCAGCTTGCGAACCGACAGGGGGCCTTATCAGAAACTCTACGAGCAGTACTTC. Translated: CASSLRTDRGPYQKLYEQYF.

Ten or more counts support this clonotype. J is TRBJ2-1 and V is TRBV12-3 or TRBV12-4, with D uncertain. V gave up 5 bases and J gave up 4 bases, with 18 bases separating them. The CDR3 is made up of 16 amino acids. The CDR3 loop is CASSPSSQAKYNEQFF. The CDR3 coding sequence is TGTGCCAGCAGTCCCTCGTCGCAGGCGAAATACAATGAGCAGTTCTTC.

This clonotype has a count of ten or more. The rearrangement links TRBV20-1 to TRBJ1-5; TRBD1 is a possible D gene (5 bases). The CDR3 runs to 14 residues. Trimming took 1 base from V and 1 from J, leaving 8 bases between them. Per the germline V gene, CDR1 is DFQATT and CDR2 is SNEGSKA (reference sequence). The CDR3 sequence: CSARAWDSNQPQHF. CDR3 in DNA: TGCAGTGCTAGAGCCTGGGACAGCAATCAGCCCCAGCATTTT.

The gene calls are TRBV7-9 and TRBJ1-1; no definite D call. The germline V gene has CDR1 SEHNR and CDR2 FQNEAQ (reference sequence). Trimming stripped 1 base from V and 9 bases from J, with 9 bases between. This CDR3 has 12 residues. CDR3 nucleotide sequence: TGTGCCAGCAGCTTAGAAGACTATAAAGCTTTCTTT. It yields the protein CASSLEDYKAFF.

This clonotype was seen more than once but under ten times. V and J are TRBV5-1 and TRBJ2-1; 12 positions match TRBD2. The CDR3 runs to 20 residues. Germline lookup yields CDR1 SGHRS and CDR2 YFSETQ. V shed 0 bases and J 1 base; nucleotides not matched to a gene: 11. CDR3 protein: CASSLVGGLGLAGSYNEQFF. In DNA form, the CDR3 reads TGCGCCAGCAGCTTGGTGGGGGGCCTAGGACTAGCGGGATCCTACAATGAGCAGTTCTTC.

This clonotype has just a few counts. The rearrangement joins TRBV10-3 to TRBJ1-1, with 7 positions matching TRBD1. The CDR3 extends over 11 amino acids. The trim removed 10 bases at V and 4 bases at J, leaving 3 bases unmatched. CDR1 is ENHRY and CDR2 is SYGVKD in the germline V gene. CDR3 sequence (DNA): TGTGCCACCAGGACAGGCACTGAAGCTTTCTTT. It codes for CATRTGTEAFF.

This clonotype has a handful of counts. V gene TRBV3-1 combines with J gene TRBJ2-7, with D unclear. This CDR3 has 14 amino acids. The germline V gene encodes CDR1 LGHDT and CDR2 YNNKEL (reference sequence). Trimming shortened V by 0 bases and J by 4 bases, and 10 bases separated the two germline ends. Written as DNA, the CDR3 is TGTGCCAGCAGCCAAGACACAGAGAAGTACGAGCAGTACTTC. Protein product: CASSQDTEKYEQYF.

This clonotype was recorded many times. The chain has TRBV29-1 and TRBJ1-1; possibly TRBD1 for D (5 bases). Trimming took 0 bases from V and 3 from J, leaving 17 bases between them. CDR1 and CDR2 from the germline V gene are SQVTM and ANQGSEA. CDR3 size: 16 residues. CDR3 region: CSVEDWGGAEDTEAFF. In nucleotides, the CDR3 is TGCAGCGTTGAAGATTGGGGCGGGGCTGAAGACACTGAAGCTTTCTTT.

This clonotype has ten or more counts. The chain employs TRBV29-1 and TRBJ2-2; 10 nucleotides agree with TRBD2. The CDR3 extends over 14 amino acids. Germline values: CDR1 SQVTM, CDR2 ANQGSEA. V lost 3 bases to trimming and J lost 4 bases; unmatched junction nucleotides: 2. This CDR3 reads CSVEGLASTGELFF. The CDR3, as DNA: TGCAGCGTTGAGGGACTAGCGTCCACCGGGGAGCTGTTTTTT.

The gene calls are TRBV20-1 and TRBJ1-5; D unresolved. CDR3 length: 12 amino acids. V dropped 3 bases and J dropped 1 base, with 4 bases sitting between them. CDR1 and CDR2 (germline): DFQATT, SNEGSKA (reference sequence). In nucleotides, the CDR3 is TGCAGTGCTAGGGGAAGCAATCAGCCCCAGCATTTT. Amino acids: CSARGSNQPQHF.